The 25 T cell receptor beta chains listed next were all sequenced from one sample in a study of cytomegalovirus exposure and HLA in healthy donors. PCR involved 60 Vbeta and 13 Jbeta primers. The table came from immunoSEQ multiplex PCR; TCRdb's copy has only in-frame clones and leaves some out. Of 90,000 to 120,000 clones listed, 65% were seen once; the top ten hold 3.8%. Sequencing was performed on PBMCs. The receptors come from a man aged 30-40 years in good health and CMV-seropositive.

The V gene is TRBV6-7, the J gene TRBJ1-1, with 8 bases fitting TRBD1. TRBV6-7 is given ORF status, its function remaining uncertain. The J segment lost 6 bases and the V segment lost 8 bases, leaving 11 bases of the junction unmatched. This CDR3 is built from 14 residues. CDR3 nucleotides: TGTGCCAGCTCCCCGGACAGGGTAAAAGCTGAAGCTTTCTTT. Protein product: CASSPDRVKAEAFF.

The rearrangement links TRBV6-5 to TRBJ2-5, with D perhaps TRBD2 (6 bases). Germline loops: CDR1 MNHEY, CDR2 SVGAGI. The CDR3 length is 15 residues. V lost 6 bases, J lost 7 bases, and 21 bases lay in between. The CDR3 spells CASRGGTDLLVTQYF. CDR3 coding DNA: TGTGCCAGCAGGGGCGGGACTGACCTTTTGGTGACCCAGTACTTC.

V usage is TRBV6-6 and J usage is TRBJ2-1; 11 bases map to TRBD2. The CDR3 is 13 residues long. The germline V gene has CDR1 MNHNY and CDR2 SVGAGI (reference sequence). Trimming removed 6 bases from V and 9 bases from J; junction bases left unmatched: 4. The CDR3 nucleotides are TGTGCCAGCAGCCGTAGCGGGGGGGTTGAGCAGTTCTTC. Amino acids: CASSRSGGVEQFF.

This clone showed up just once. The chain joins TRBV30 to TRBJ1-2, with 7 positions matching TRBD1. CDR3 length equals 13 residues. Germline CDR1 GTSNPN, CDR2 SVGIG (reference sequence). With V trimmed by 4 bases and J by 6 bases, 8 bases remained unmatched. The CDR3 region has the DNA TGTGCCTGGAATTGGCAGGGGGTTGATGGCTACACCTTC. Protein sequence: CAWNWQGVDGYTF.

The V and J genes are TRBV28 and TRBJ1-2; weak D call: TRBD1 (6 bases). This CDR3 contains 16 residues. Trimming stripped 4 bases from V and 5 bases from J, with 20 bases between. Per the germline V gene, CDR1 is MDHEN and CDR2 is SYDVKM. The CDR3 DNA reads as TGTGCCAGCAGTTCACCCTGGGACACCGGCGGGTATGGCTACACCTTC. Its translation: CASSSPWDTGGYGYTF.

This rearrangement joins TRBV7-9 to TRBJ2-5; D unclear. CDR1 SEHNR and CDR2 FQNEAQ come from the germline V gene (reference sequence). Trimming removed 0 bases at V and 3 bases at J, with 17 bases between. The CDR3 totals 17 residues. The CDR3: CASSLALATYSEETQYF. The CDR3 DNA sequence: TGTGCCAGCAGCTTAGCACTGGCGACTTACTCAGAAGAGACCCAGTACTTC.

V gene TRBV10-3 combines with J gene TRBJ2-1, with D possibly matching TRBD2 (5 bases). Per germline, CDR1 ENHRY and CDR2 SYGVKD. Deletions cut 7 bases from V and 3 bases from J, with 10 bases between. This CDR3 is 13 amino acids long. As DNA, the CDR3 is TGTGCCATCAACAACGGGGTCTACAATGAGCAGTTCTTC. It specifies CAINNGVYNEQFF.

This chain uses TRBV4-1 with TRBJ2-7; 9 positions agree with TRBD1. J was trimmed by 6 bases and V by 2 bases; bases with no gene match: 5. Germline CDR1 reads MGHRA; CDR2 reads YSYEKL. The CDR3 consists of 14 residues. CDR3 residues: CASSQPGQGPEQYF. DNA for the CDR3: TGCGCCAGCAGCCAACCGGGACAGGGCCCCGAGCAGTACTTC.

This clone has a handful of counts. The rearrangement uses TRBV6-5 and TRBJ1-2; 8 positions agree with TRBD1. The CDR3 consists of 10 residues. Germline-derived CDR1 and CDR2 are MNHEY and SVGAGI. The J segment lost 11 bases and the V segment lost 6 bases, leaving 2 bases of the junction unmatched. This CDR3 reads CASRRDRYTF. The CDR3 bases are TGTGCCAGCAGGAGGGACAGGTACACCTTC.

The V and J genes are TRBV27 and TRBJ1-6; TRBD1 is a possible D gene (5 bases). Germline CDR1 MNHEY, CDR2 SMNVEV (reference sequence). The CDR3 loop spans 13 amino acids. V was trimmed by 2 bases and J by 9 bases, leaving 8 bases between them. The CDR3 DNA follows: TGTGCCAGCAGTTTACACAGGTTTTCACCCCTCCACTTT. Residues: CASSLHRFSPLHF.

The J gene is TRBJ1-2, the V gene TRBV5-6, with 12 positions matching TRBD1. This CDR3 contains 17 residues. Germline loops: CDR1 SGHDT, CDR2 YYEEEE. The ends lost 4 bases at V and 2 bases at J; junction bases unmatched: 9. The CDR3 spells CASSAGDRGRLNYGYTF. The CDR3 region has the DNA TGTGCCAGCAGCGCCGGGGACAGGGGGCGTCTAAACTATGGCTACACCTTC.

The chain joins TRBV10-3 to TRBJ1-2; 7 nucleotides agree with TRBD1. With V trimmed by 8 bases and J by 2 bases, 5 bases remained unmatched. Germline values: CDR1 ENHRY, CDR2 SYGVKD. The CDR3 runs to 13 residues. In DNA, the CDR3 is TGTGCCATCGGGACAGCCCAAAACTATGGCTACACCTTC. Amino acid sequence: CAIGTAQNYGYTF.

The rearrangement links TRBV27 to TRBJ2-5; 9 nucleotides align to TRBD1. The better agreement between TRBJ2-7 and the DNA end casts doubt on the J call. The V gene's germline CDR1 is MNHEY and CDR2 SMNVEV (reference sequence). This CDR3 has 16 residues. The CDR3 DNA is TGTGCCAGCAGTTTAAGTGGGACAGGGTTATCCTACGAGCAGTACTTC. It yields the protein CASSLSGTGLSYEQYF.

This clone was observed a handful of times. V is TRBV29-1 and J is TRBJ2-2, with D possibly matching TRBD2 (5 bases). This CDR3 has 12 residues. The V gene's germline CDR1 is SQVTM and CDR2 ANQGSEA. V was trimmed by 7 bases and J by 7 bases, leaving 13 bases between them. CDR3 amino acids: CSALEGVGELFF. CDR3 coding DNA: TGCAGCGCCCTTGAGGGCGTCGGGGAGCTGTTTTTT.

The V gene is TRBV7-9, the J gene TRBJ1-1; 8 positions match TRBD1. Germline-derived CDR1 and CDR2 are SEHNR and FQNEAQ (reference sequence). The CDR3 extends over 16 amino acids. Trimming took 4 bases from V and 1 from J; bases not matched to a gene: 8. The CDR3 protein is CASSWTGKGPNTEAFF. CDR3 sequence (DNA): TGTGCCAGCAGCTGGACAGGGAAGGGGCCGAACACTGAAGCTTTCTTT.

The chain has TRBV6-5 and TRBJ1-3, with 8 bases that match TRBD1. V shed 8 bases and J 4 bases; nucleotides not matched to a gene: 7. Germline lookup yields CDR1 MNHEY and CDR2 SVGAGI. This CDR3 has 14 amino acids. DNA of the CDR3: TGTGCCAGCCGGCAGGGGGCTTCGGGAAACACCATATATTTT. This gives the protein CASRQGASGNTIYF.

This chain links TRBV6-5 with TRBJ1-1; 7 nucleotides agree with TRBD1. The CDR3 runs 15 residues. The germline gives CDR1 MNHEY, CDR2 SVGAGI. The ends lost 8 bases at V and 1 base at J; junction bases unmatched: 10. CDR3 sequence (DNA): TGTGCCAGCCTTTGGGCAGGGGGAAAGAACACTGAAGCTTTCTTT. It translates to CASLWAGGKNTEAFF.

This clone was observed a few times. This chain uses TRBV18 with TRBJ2-3, with TRBD1 matching over 10 bases. V dropped 4 bases and J dropped 0; count of bases not matched to a gene: 16. The CDR3 length is 20 residues. Germline V CDR1 and CDR2: KGHSH, LQKENI. The CDR3 DNA sequence: TGTGCCAGCTCACAAAGGGACAGGGGCGGCAGCGGGATGAGCACAGATACGCAGTATTTT. Its translation: CASSQRDRGGSGMSTDTQYF.

The table lists this clone with a few counts. The rearrangement links TRBV19 to TRBJ1-3; no firm D call. Trimming shortened V by 5 bases and J by 2 bases, and 16 bases separated the two germline ends. Germline CDR1 reads LNHDA; CDR2 reads SQIVND (reference sequence). This CDR3 is 16 amino acids long. CDR3: CASSLATRGTGNTIYF. The CDR3 nucleotides read TGTGCCAGTAGTTTAGCCACCCGGGGTACTGGAAACACCATATATTTT.

By frequency in the sample, this clone is medium-sized. This chain links TRBV6-1 with TRBJ1-1, with D perhaps matching TRBD1 (6 bases). CDR3 length equals 16 residues. From germline, CDR1 is MNHNS and CDR2 SASEGT. Trimming shortened V by 2 bases and J by 2 bases, and 15 bases separated the two germline ends. CDR3 amino acids: CASSEIEGVGNTEAFF. The CDR3 DNA follows: TGTGCCAGCAGTGAAATAGAGGGGGTCGGCAACACTGAAGCTTTCTTT.

This rearrangement joins TRBV5-4 to TRBJ2-3; 11 positions match TRBD1. There are 16 residues in the CDR3. Losses at the gene ends were 4 bases for V and 3 bases for J; bases not matched to a gene: 7. Germline V gene data show CDR1 as SGHNT and CDR2 as YYREEE (reference sequence). CDR3 sequence: CASSTGQGAGTDTQYF. The CDR3 coding sequence is TGTGCCAGCAGCACCGGACAGGGGGCCGGGACAGATACGCAGTATTTT.

The chain recombines TRBV20-1 with TRBJ1-2; perhaps TRBD1 as D (5 bases). The length of the CDR3 is 10 residues. Trimming cost V 3 bases and J 8 bases, with 7 bases left between them. Germline-derived CDR1 and CDR2 are DFQATT and SNEGSKA (reference sequence). The CDR3, as DNA: TGCAGTGCTAGCAGGGCGGGCTACACCTTC. Protein product: CSASRAGYTF.

The chain couples TRBV29-1 to TRBJ1-1; 9 positions match TRBD1. The CDR3 has 13 residues. V lost 4 bases to trimming and J lost 4 bases; unmatched junction nucleotides: 4. Germline V gene data show CDR1 as SQVTM and CDR2 as ANQGSEA. The CDR3 coding sequence is TGCAGCGTTGGACAGGGGGGAGGCACTGAAGCTTTCTTT. Translated, it gives CSVGQGGGTEAFF.

The chain has TRBV11-3 and TRBJ1-2, with D unclear. This CDR3 is 13 amino acids long. Between the trimmed V and J ends, which lost 3 bases and 1 base, there was a span of 6 bases. The germline V gene has CDR1 SGHNT and CDR2 YENEEA. The CDR3 DNA reads TGTGCCAGCAGCTTTGTACATAACTATGGCTACACCTTC. Protein: CASSFVHNYGYTF.

This clone was seen only a few times. The chain has TRBV11-3 and TRBJ1-1; D gene unclear. This CDR3 is 14 amino acids long. The germline CDR1 and CDR2 sequences are SGHNT and YENEEA. The germline V and J ends were trimmed by 7 bases and 2 bases, with 14 bases remaining between them. CDR3 bases: TGTGCCAGCAAGCAAGAGGTCGGAAACACTGAAGCTTTCTTT. The encoded protein is CASKQEVGNTEAFF.